The entry that follows covers one TCR beta chain sequence. This clone's antigen is unknown. Qualities for individual bases were not recorded, and no much larger clone is one base off. The source of the sample is a study of blood T cell repertoires in COVID-19 (TCRdb year 2020). With regard to the full study: Samples covering the acute and convalescent phases of COVID-19 were provided by collaborators in the United States, Italy and Spain. Where available, HLA class I and class II types were taken from metadata supplied by the sample provider and were not determined by assay-based typing. Subjects who had been exposed to COVID-19, were actively infected with it, or had recovered from it provided the deeply sampled blood TCRbeta repertoires that made up the dataset. The material from the prospective study consisted of cDNA or gDNA derived from T cells, B-cell-depleted T cells, or PBMCs. The repertoires were made available in a free public database intended to serve as a resource for research on the immune response to SARS-CoV-2. Sample metadata almost always included a de-identified subject ID, COVID-19 status, age in years and sex. Samples were obtained from the ongoing ImmuneRACE study (first 160 participants) and from over a thousand subjects provided by 6 global collaborators.

TCRbeta CDR3 regions were amplified from genomic DNA by means of the immunoSEQ Assay, a bias-controlled multiplex PCR. For the original study's pipeline: The number of nucleated cells in each sample was estimated by amplification of reference gene primers within the assay. Sequence reads were collapsed and filtered to measure the absolute abundance of every unique TCRbeta CDR3 rearrangement. Productive Simpson clonality was computed per sample as the square root of Simpson's diversity index over productive rearrangements. TCRdb stores this immuneACCESS table with in-frame sequences only. Part of the clones is absent; in the studies checked, under half of the shortfall reflects unresolved V genes, and no reason is known for the rest. From that table come the V and J calls and clone size; the DNA was used to work out D and trimming. The sample includes around 130,000 clones, with 80% observed a single time. The ten largest clones add up to under 2.5% of the sample.

Study-level results and caveats: How much clinical and demographic metadata was included differed by source and by participant, and the metadata was provided uncurated.

Collaborating institutions collected whole blood in K2EDTA tubes following their own protocols. For TCRbeta analysis, collaborators shipped samples in one of three forms: frozen whole blood, isolated PBMCs, or DNA extracted from either of those sample types. CDR1 is given as MNHEY and CDR2 as SMNVEV, both from the germline V gene (reference sequence). V trim: 6 bases; J trim: 7 bases; unmatched bases: 7. Taken from cysteine to phenylalanine, the CDR3 has 14 residues. Of the read, only the CDR3 DNA is kept; its 42 bases are in frame from base 1. The sequence is built from TRBV27 and TRBJ2-7, with 12 central nucleotides matching TRBD1. Sample: peripheral blood. This receptor was obtained from a man between 65 and 85 years old with acute or convalescent COVID-19. The CDR3 corresponds to CASSRGQGAGEQYF. The DNA sequence is given as TGTGCCAGCAGCCGGGGACAGGGGGCGGGTGAGCAGTACTTC.